This T cell receptor beta chain was identified during a study of blood T cell repertoires in COVID-19. In the study overall: Acute and convalescent COVID-19 samples came from the United States, Italy and Spain. Sample material is recorded as cDNA or gDNA derived from T cells, B-cell-depleted T cells, or PBMCs.

Per the authors' pipeline: The authors estimated nucleated cell counts from reference gene primer amplification. Assay used: immunoSEQ multiplex PCR; TCRdb lists only in-frame clones, some missing. Clone size and the V and J calls come from that table; the DNA yielded D and trimming. The table has some 110,000 clones, roughly 76% seen once. CDR1 and CDR2 (germline): SGHTA, FQGNSA. This CDR3 comprises 18 residues. The J segment lost 0 bases and the V segment lost 2 bases, leaving 10 bases of the junction unmatched. The J gene is TRBJ2-3, the V gene TRBV7-2; 8 nucleotides line up with TRBD2. The clonotype originates from a woman in her 70s with acute or convalescent COVID-19. The sample was peripheral blood. The CDR3: CASSLKSGGTTSTDTQYF. CDR3 DNA: TGTGCCAGCAGCTTAAAAAGCGGGGGAACTACTAGCACAGATACGCAGTATTTT.